This T cell receptor beta chain was retrieved from a study of control samples from healthy donors and cancer patients. Sequenced by immunoSEQ multiplex PCR; TCRdb stores in-frame clones only, minus some. The table shows about 93,000 clones, with about 87% occurring only once. V was pared by 5 bases and J by 9 bases, with 14 bases between. The CDR3 runs 13 residues. The receptor's source is a woman in her seventies in good health. Sequencing used blood. This chain joins TRBV12-3 or TRBV12-4 and TRBJ2-1, with D hard to call. CDR3 in amino acids: CASSDAGSSEQFF. The CDR3 region has the DNA TGTGCCAGCAGTGACGCAGGTAGTTCTGAGCAGTTCTTC.